This T cell receptor (beta chain) stems from a study of shared clonotypes between healthy human individuals. Notes on the study in general: Compared with memory subsets, naive subsets generally had larger estimated richness.

The DNA input per sorted-subset replicate PCR was about 220 ng, corresponding to 28,000 or so T cell genomes. Sequenced by immunoSEQ multiplex PCR; TCRdb stores in-frame clones only, minus some. The sample shows about 2.2 million clones, over 85% of them seen only once. With respect to this clone: Its target is not known.

Terminally differentiated effector memory CD45RA+ cells were excluded by CCR7 positive selection of CD45RO-negative cells. Sequenced input: naive CD8+ T cells from PBMCs. The sequence came from a man between 18 and 35 years old in good health. Some clones in this sample may be carry-over from other donors' samples.

This CDR3 is CASSLVAGLNYGYTF. The CDR3 DNA reads TGTGCCAGCAGCTTAGTGGCAGGCCTTAACTATGGCTACACCTTC. The chain links TRBV7-9 to TRBJ1-2; D is ambiguous. Germline loops: CDR1 SEHNR, CDR2 FQNEAQ (reference sequence). V shed 1 base and J shed 1 base, with 10 bases lying between them. The CDR3 is 15 amino acids. Complete variable domain (other parts from reference TRBV7-9 and TRBJ1-2): DTGVSQNPRHKITKRGQNVTFRCDPISEHNRLYWYRQTLGQGPEFLTYFQNEAQLEKSRLLSDRFSAERPKGSFSTLEIQRTEQGDSAMYLCASSLVAGLNYGYTFGSGTRLTVV.